This TCR beta chain was retrieved from a study of shared clonotypes between healthy human individuals. Study observations and caveats: Sampling involved blood alone; tissue repertoires likely differ.

The CDR3 loop spans 16 amino acids. The germline V gene has CDR1 KGHSH and CDR2 LQKENI. Trimming shortened V by 2 bases and J by 0 bases, and 13 bases separated the two germline ends. Generated by immunoSEQ multiplex PCR, the TCRdb table keeps only in-frame clones and is missing some. The profile shows about half a million clones, around 74% of them singletons. Comments on this clone: Antigen: not known.

J is TRBJ1-1 and V is TRBV18; D is unresolved. The TCR was taken from a woman between 40 and 50 years old in good health. Some clones in this sample may be carry-over from other donors' samples. Source material: PBMCs. The CDR3 coding sequence is TGTGCCAGCTCACCAATCCTGGCAGCGATGAACACTGAAGCTTTCTTT. Its translation is CASSPILAAMNTEAFF.